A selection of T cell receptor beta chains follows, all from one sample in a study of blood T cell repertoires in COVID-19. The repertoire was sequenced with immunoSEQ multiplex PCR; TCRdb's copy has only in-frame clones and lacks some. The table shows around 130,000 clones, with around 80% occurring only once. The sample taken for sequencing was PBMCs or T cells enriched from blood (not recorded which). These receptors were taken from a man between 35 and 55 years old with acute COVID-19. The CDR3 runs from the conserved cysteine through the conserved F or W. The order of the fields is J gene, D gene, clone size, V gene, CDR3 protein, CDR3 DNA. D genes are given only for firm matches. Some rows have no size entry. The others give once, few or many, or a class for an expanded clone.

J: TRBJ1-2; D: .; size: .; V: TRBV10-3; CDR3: CAIRLTEEDGYTF; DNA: TGTGCCATCAGACTAACTGAAGAGGATGGCTACACCTTC
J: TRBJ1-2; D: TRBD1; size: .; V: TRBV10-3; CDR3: CAITGPGTDNYGYTF; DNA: TGTGCCATCACGGGACCGGGGACAGATAACTATGGCTACACCTTC
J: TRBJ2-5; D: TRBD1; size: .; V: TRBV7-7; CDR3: CASSLGQAETQYF; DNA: TGTGCTAGCAGCTTGGGACAGGCGGAGACCCAGTACTTC
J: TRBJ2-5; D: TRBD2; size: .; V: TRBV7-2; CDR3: CASSLFSGGAETQYF; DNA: TGTGCCAGCAGCTTATTTAGCGGGGGGGCCGAGACCCAGTACTTC
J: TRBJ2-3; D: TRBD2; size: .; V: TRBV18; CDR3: CASSPQTSGGSDTQYF; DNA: TGTGCCAGCTCACCACAAACTAGCGGGGGGTCAGATACGCAGTATTTT
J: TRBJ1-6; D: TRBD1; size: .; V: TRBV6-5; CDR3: CASTPDRYNSPLHF; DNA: TGTGCCAGCACCCCGGACAGGTATAATTCACCCCTCCACTTT
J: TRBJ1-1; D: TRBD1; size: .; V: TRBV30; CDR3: CAWRIDDRVQTEAFF; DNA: TGTGCCTGGCGTATTGACGACAGGGTACAAACTGAAGCTTTCTTT
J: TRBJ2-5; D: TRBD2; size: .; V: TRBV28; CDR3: CASSLWGGPNQETQYF; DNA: TGTGCCAGCAGTTTATGGGGAGGGCCGAATCAAGAGACCCAGTACTTC
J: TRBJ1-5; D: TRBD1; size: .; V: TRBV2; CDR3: CASTQGRNQPQHF; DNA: TGTGCCAGCACACAGGGGCGCAATCAGCCCCAGCATTTT
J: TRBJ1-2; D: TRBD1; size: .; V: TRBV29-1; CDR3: CSAGTGGNGYTF; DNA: TGCAGCGCGGGAACAGGGGGGAACGGCTACACCTTC
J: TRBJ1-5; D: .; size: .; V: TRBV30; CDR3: CAWSVRGYQPQHF; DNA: TGTGCCTGGAGTGTCCGAGGGTACCAGCCCCAGCATTTT
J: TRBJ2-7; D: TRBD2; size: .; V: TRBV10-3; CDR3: CAISVTGTSGEIYEQYF; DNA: TGTGCCATCAGTGTTACCGGGACTAGCGGAGAGATCTACGAGCAGTACTTC
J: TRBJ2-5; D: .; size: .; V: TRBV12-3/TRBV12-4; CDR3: CADRRAEETQYF; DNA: TGTGCCGACCGGCGGGCTGAAGAGACCCAGTACTTC
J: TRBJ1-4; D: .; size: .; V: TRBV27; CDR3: CASSKIGSNEKLFF; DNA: TGTGCCAGCAGTAAAATCGGGAGTAATGAAAAACTGTTTTTT
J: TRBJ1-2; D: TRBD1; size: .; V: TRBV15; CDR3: CATSRDKVTGDGYTF; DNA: TGTGCCACCAGCAGAGATAAAGTAACAGGGGATGGCTACACCTTC
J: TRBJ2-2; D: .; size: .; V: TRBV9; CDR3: CASSVDLYGFGGTGELFF; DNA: TGTGCCAGCAGCGTAGACCTCTACGGGTTCGGGGGCACCGGGGAGCTGTTTTTT
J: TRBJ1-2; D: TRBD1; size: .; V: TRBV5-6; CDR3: CASSLGDRDVDGYTF; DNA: TGTGCCAGCAGCTTGGGGGACAGGGATGTAGATGGCTACACCTTC
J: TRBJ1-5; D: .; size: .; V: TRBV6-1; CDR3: CASSDQGSSNQPQHF; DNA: TGTGCCAGCAGTGACCAGGGTTCAAGCAATCAGCCCCAGCATTTT
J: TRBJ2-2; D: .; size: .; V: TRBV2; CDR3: CASESGLVATGELFF; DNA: TGTGCCAGCGAATCCGGACTTGTCGCCACCGGGGAGCTGTTTTTT
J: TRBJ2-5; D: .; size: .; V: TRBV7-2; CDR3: CASSYGQGMETQYF; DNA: TGTGCCAGCAGCTACGGACAAGGGATGGAGACCCAGTACTTC
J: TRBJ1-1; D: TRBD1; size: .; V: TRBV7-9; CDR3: CASSQSHRGTEAFF; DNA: TGTGCCAGCAGCCAGAGTCACAGGGGCACTGAAGCTTTCTTT
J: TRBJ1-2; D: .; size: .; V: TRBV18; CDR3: CASSPVQGINYGYTF; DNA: TGTGCCAGCTCACCCGTTCAGGGGATTAACTATGGCTACACCTTC
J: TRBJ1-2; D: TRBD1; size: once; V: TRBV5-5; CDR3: CASSPWDRPYGYTF; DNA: TGTGCCAGCAGCCCCTGGGACAGACCCTATGGCTACACCTTC
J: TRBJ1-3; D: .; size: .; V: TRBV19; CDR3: CASSNLLRVYGNTIYF; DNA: TGTGCCAGTAGTAATCTCCTCCGGGTCTATGGAAACACCATATATTTT
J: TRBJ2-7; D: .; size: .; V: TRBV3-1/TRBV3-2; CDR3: CASSQDLINKQQYF; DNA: TGTGCCAGCAGCCAGGACTTAATTAACAAGCAGCAGTACTTC
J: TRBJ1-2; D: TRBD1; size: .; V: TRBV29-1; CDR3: CSVPGGNGYTF; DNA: TGCAGCGTTCCAGGGGGGAATGGCTACACCTTC
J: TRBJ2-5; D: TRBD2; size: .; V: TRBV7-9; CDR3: CASSQTSGGETQYF; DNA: TGTGCCAGCAGTCAAACTAGCGGGGGCGAGACCCAGTACTTC
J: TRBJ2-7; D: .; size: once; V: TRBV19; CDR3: CASSLTQYSYEQYF; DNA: TGTGCCAGTAGCCTTACTCAATACTCCTACGAGCAGTACTTC
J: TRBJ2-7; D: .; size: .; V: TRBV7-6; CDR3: CASSLQQGRLEQYF; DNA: TGTGCCAGCAGCTTACAACAGGGAAGGCTCGAGCAGTACTTC
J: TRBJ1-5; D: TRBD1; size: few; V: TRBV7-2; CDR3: CASSVDRMGSNQPQHF; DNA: TGTGCCAGCAGCGTGGACAGGATGGGAAGCAATCAGCCCCAGCATTTT
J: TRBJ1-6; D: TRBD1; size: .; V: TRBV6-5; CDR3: CASSRQGTDSPLHF; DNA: TGTGCCAGCAGCCGACAGGGGACCGATTCACCCCTCCACTTT
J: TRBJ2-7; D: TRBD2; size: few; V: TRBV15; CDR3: CATSRSGSVREQYF; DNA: TGTGCCACCAGCAGAAGCGGGAGTGTGAGAGAGCAGTACTTC
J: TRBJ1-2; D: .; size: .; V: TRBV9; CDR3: CASSETVSDGYGYTF; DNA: TGTGCCAGCAGCGAGACAGTCTCAGATGGCTATGGCTACACCTTC
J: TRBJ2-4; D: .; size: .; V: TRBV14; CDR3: CASSRGTSENIQYF; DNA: TGTGCCAGCAGCCGTGGGACATCGGAAAACATTCAGTACTTC
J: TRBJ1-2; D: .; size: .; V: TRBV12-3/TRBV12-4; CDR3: CASTMGGVHTF; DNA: TGTGCCAGCACCATGGGGGGGGTACACACCTTC
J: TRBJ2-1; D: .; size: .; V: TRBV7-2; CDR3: CASSPINSNEQFF; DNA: TGTGCCAGCAGCCCTATAAACTCAAATGAGCAGTTCTTC
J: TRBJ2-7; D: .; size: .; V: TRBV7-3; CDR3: CASSLTRGSSYEQYF; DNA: TGTGCCAGCAGCTTAACACGGGGAAGCTCCTACGAGCAGTACTTC
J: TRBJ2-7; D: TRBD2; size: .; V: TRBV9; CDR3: CASSVASGGPYEQYF; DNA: TGTGCCAGCAGCGTAGCTAGCGGGGGCCCCTACGAGCAGTACTTC
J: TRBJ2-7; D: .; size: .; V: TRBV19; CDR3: CASSSSAYEQYF; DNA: TGTGCCAGTAGTAGTTCAGCCTACGAGCAGTACTTC
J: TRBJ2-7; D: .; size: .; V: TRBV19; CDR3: CASSIDQGWGNEQYF; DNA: TGTGCCAGTAGTATAGATCAGGGGTGGGGGAACGAGCAGTACTTC
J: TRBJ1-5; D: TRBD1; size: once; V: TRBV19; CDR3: CASSIVSAQGGQPQHF; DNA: TGTGCCAGTAGTATAGTTTCGGCACAGGGGGGGCAGCCCCAGCATTTT
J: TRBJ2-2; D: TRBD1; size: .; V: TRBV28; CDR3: CASRLMAGGSNTGELFF; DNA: TGTGCCAGCAGGCTTATGGCAGGGGGCTCGAACACCGGGGAGCTGTTTTTT
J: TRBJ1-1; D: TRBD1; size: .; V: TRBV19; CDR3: CASSARQGLTEAFF; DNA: TGTGCCAGTAGTGCGCGACAGGGCCTCACTGAAGCTTTCTTT
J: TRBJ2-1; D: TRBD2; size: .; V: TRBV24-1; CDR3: CATSDASGRSYNEQFF; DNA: TGTGCCACCAGTGACGCTAGCGGGAGAAGCTACAATGAGCAGTTCTTC
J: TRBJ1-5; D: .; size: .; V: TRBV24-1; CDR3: CATSDPGTSGQHF; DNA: TGTGCCACCAGTGACCCCGGGACTAGTGGTCAGCATTTT
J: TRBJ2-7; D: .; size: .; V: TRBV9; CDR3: CASSLPGHNYEQYF; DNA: TGTGCCAGCAGCCTCCCGGGACATAACTACGAGCAGTACTTC
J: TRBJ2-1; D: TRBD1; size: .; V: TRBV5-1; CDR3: CASSLAGTGYNEQFF; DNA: TGCGCCAGCAGCCTTGCTGGGACAGGCTACAATGAGCAGTTCTTC
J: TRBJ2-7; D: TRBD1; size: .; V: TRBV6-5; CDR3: CASSYAGQGAYEQYF; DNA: TGTGCCAGCAGTTACGCGGGACAGGGGGCTTACGAGCAGTACTTC
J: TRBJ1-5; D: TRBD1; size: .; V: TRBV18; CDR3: CASSPEQGNQPQHF; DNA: TGTGCCAGCTCACCGGAACAGGGGAATCAGCCCCAGCATTTT
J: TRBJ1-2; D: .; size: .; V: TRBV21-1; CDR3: CASSKKAGEVGNYGYTF; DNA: TGTGCCAGCAGCAAAAAGGCAGGGGAAGTAGGTAACTATGGCTACACCTTC
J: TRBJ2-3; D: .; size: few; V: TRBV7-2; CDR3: CASSFASVDTQYF; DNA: TGTGCCAGCAGCTTTGCAAGCGTCGATACGCAGTATTTT
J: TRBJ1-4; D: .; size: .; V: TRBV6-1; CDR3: CASSGGTRKATNEKLFF; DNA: TGTGCCAGCAGTGGGGGGACACGAAAAGCAACTAATGAAAAACTGTTTTTT
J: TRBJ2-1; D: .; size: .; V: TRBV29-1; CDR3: CSVGGISYNEQFF; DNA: TGCAGCGTTGGAGGGATCTCCTACAATGAGCAGTTCTTC
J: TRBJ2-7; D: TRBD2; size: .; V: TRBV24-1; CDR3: CATRATSGPYEQYF; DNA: TGTGCCACCAGGGCTACTAGCGGTCCCTACGAGCAGTACTTC